The 18 T cell receptor beta chains given below trace back to one sample, sequenced in a study of cytomegalovirus exposure and HLA in healthy donors (dated by TCRdb to about 2017). Receptor libraries were prepared by the immunoSEQ multiplex PCR assay. For the multiplex PCR, a mixture combining 60 forward primers for TCR Vbeta segments and 13 reverse primers for TCR Jbeta segments was used. This immuneACCESS table, as held by TCRdb, lists in-frame sequences with V and J called but not all clones. Of the missing ones, under half trace to an unresolved V gene in checked studies; the others have no known cause. The sample table holds 200,000 to 250,000 clones, of which around 80% were seen once. The top ten clones comprise 1.7% of the sample. The sample consisted of PBMCs. The receptors stem from a man over 45 in good health and CMV-seronegative.

This clone was counted once. The gene calls are TRBV11-3 and TRBJ2-3; D perhaps matches TRBD1 (6 bases). The V gene lost 5 bases and the J gene lost 4 bases, with 7 bases spanning the gap. Germline CDR1 reads SGHNT; CDR2 reads YENEEA. The CDR3 loop spans 12 amino acids. CDR3 residues: CASSGQSDTQYF. The CDR3 region has the DNA TGTGCCAGCAGCGGACAGTCAGATACGCAGTATTTT.

This chain links TRBV2 with TRBJ1-4; D might be TRBD1 (6 bases). The CDR3 length is 15 residues. Looked up from germline, CDR1 is SNHLY and CDR2 is FYNNEI. V was cut by 4 bases and J by 7 bases, with 16 bases left in between. The CDR3 DNA sequence: TGTGCCAGCAGTGCATTAGGGGGTGGAGGTGAAAAACTGTTTTTT. This encodes CASSALGGGGEKLFF.

As regards this clone: Within the sample, other DNA sequences also encode this same CDR3. V usage is TRBV5-1 and J usage is TRBJ1-5; D ambiguous. The germline V and J ends were trimmed by 2 bases and 2 bases, with 8 bases remaining between them. The CDR3 has 14 residues. From germline, CDR1 is SGHRS and CDR2 YFSETQ. The CDR3: CASSLLGGNQPQHF. In DNA form, the CDR3 reads TGCGCCAGCAGCTTACTAGGAGGCAATCAGCCCCAGCATTTT.

The chain is built from TRBV5-1 and TRBJ1-1; weak D call: TRBD1 (6 bases). V was cut by 4 bases and J by 0 bases, with 13 bases left in between. This CDR3 contains 15 residues. Germline assignment: CDR1 SGHRS and CDR2 YFSETQ. CDR3 in amino acids: CASSPWGGMNTEAFF. CDR3 DNA sequence: TGCGCCAGCAGCCCTTGGGGGGGCATGAACACTGAAGCTTTCTTT.

This clone turned up a few times. The chain employs TRBV6-6 and TRBJ1-1; no reliable D call. Germline CDR1 MNHNY, CDR2 SVGAGI (reference sequence). Trimming took off 4 bases at V and 1 base at J, with 7 bases between the two ends. CDR3 size: 13 residues. The CDR3 is CASSLQRNTEAFF. The CDR3 bases are TGTGCCAGCAGTTTACAGAGGAACACTGAAGCTTTCTTT.

The CDR3 DNA reads TGTGCCAGCAGCCAGCGCGGCAGCGGGGAGGGCAATCAGCCCCAGCATTTT. Protein sequence: CASSQRGSGEGNQPQHF. The rearrangement uses TRBV4-2 and TRBJ1-5; D not certain. Trimming pared 3 bases from V and 2 bases from J, leaving 17 bases between. CDR1 is LGHNA, CDR2 YNFKEQ, per germline. There are 17 residues in the CDR3.

The chain recombines TRBV28 with TRBJ1-5, with TRBD1 matching 11 bases. Germline V gene data show CDR1 as MDHEN and CDR2 as SYDVKM. The CDR3 runs to 15 residues. V was clipped by 5 bases and J by 6 bases; unmatched bases: 6. The CDR3 here is CASSLGQGAFQPQHF. DNA of the CDR3: TGTGCCAGCAGTCTCGGACAGGGGGCGTTTCAGCCCCAGCATTTT.

The CDR3 sequence is CASRVETSSYNEQFF. The CDR3 nucleotides are TGTGCCAGCAGAGTCGAGACTAGCTCCTACAATGAGCAGTTCTTC. The V and J genes are TRBV2 and TRBJ2-1; maybe TRBD2 (6 bases). The CDR3 extends over 15 amino acids. Germline assignment: CDR1 SNHLY and CDR2 FYNNEI. Trimming took 6 bases from V and 0 from J, leaving 12 bases between them.

The CDR3 loop is CASSQGLAGGPENIQYF. CDR3 sequence (DNA): TGTGCCAGCAGCCAGGGACTAGCGGGAGGGCCGGAAAACATTCAGTACTTC. The V gene is TRBV7-9, the J gene TRBJ2-4, with 16 bases aligning to TRBD2. Trimming cost V 5 bases and J 5 bases; bases outside gene matches: 6. Germline CDR1 SEHNR, CDR2 FQNEAQ (reference sequence). The CDR3 extends over 17 amino acids. The whole variable domain, remainder taken from reference TRBV7-9 and TRBJ2-4, is DTGVSQNPRHKITKRGQNVTFRCDPISEHNRLYWYRQTLGQGPEFLTYFQNEAQLEKSRLLSDRFSAERPKGSFSTLEIQRTEQGDSAMYLCASSQGLAGGPENIQYFGAGTRLSVL.

In its sample, this clone was seen a few times. The CDR3 coding sequence is TGTGCCAGCAGTGAACGAACGGGAGGGAACAATGAGCAGTTCTTC. Protein product: CASSERTGGNNEQFF. The J gene is TRBJ2-1, the V gene TRBV6-4; 8 bases fit TRBD2. J lost 5 bases, V lost 3 bases, and 6 bases had no gene match. The CDR3 has 15 amino acids. The germline gives CDR1 MRHNA, CDR2 SNTAGT.

The chain employs TRBV7-2 and TRBJ2-1; 9 positions agree with TRBD2. The CDR3 extends over 16 amino acids. In germline, CDR1 is SGHTA, CDR2 FQGNSA. The V segment lost 1 base and the J segment 7 bases; nucleotides outside the gene matches: 8. CDR3 amino acids: CASSLGGSGRQNEQFF. Written as DNA, the CDR3 is TGTGCCAGCAGCTTAGGTGGTAGCGGGAGACAGAATGAGCAGTTCTTC.

This chain joins TRBV5-6 and TRBJ2-1, with 7 nucleotides matching TRBD1. CDR3 size: 15 residues. Losses at the gene ends were 7 bases for V and 0 bases for J; bases not matched to a gene: 7. Germline values: CDR1 SGHDT, CDR2 YYEEEE. The CDR3 spells CASEPRGSSYNEQFF. The DNA of the CDR3 is TGTGCCAGCGAACCCAGGGGGAGCTCCTACAATGAGCAGTTCTTC.

Points on this clone: The same CDR3 arises from other DNA sequences in this sample as well. V gene TRBV5-1 combines with J gene TRBJ1-1; the D gene is possibly TRBD1 (5 bases). CDR3 length equals 14 residues. CDR1 is SGHRS, CDR2 YFSETQ, per germline. V gave up 0 bases and J gave up 0 bases, with 6 bases separating them. CDR3 bases: TGCGCCAGCAGCTTGGCAGGGATGAACACTGAAGCTTTCTTT. Amino acid sequence: CASSLAGMNTEAFF.

V and J are TRBV10-2 and TRBJ2-7; D unclear. The CDR3 covers 16 residues. CDR1 WSHSY and CDR2 SAAADI come from the germline V gene. V lost 0 bases, J lost 2 bases, and 14 bases lay in between. The DNA of the CDR3 is TGCGCCAGCAGTGAGTCCCCACTCGTCCTTCCCTACGAGCAGTACTTC. Its protein product is CASSESPLVLPYEQYF.

The chain carries TRBV28 and TRBJ2-3, with 8 positions matching TRBD2. CDR3 length: 13 amino acids. V lost 9 bases, J lost 4 bases, and 6 bases stayed unmatched. Germline CDR1 is MDHEN and CDR2 is SYDVKM. CDR3 amino acids: CASSSGSSDTQYF. CDR3 coding DNA: TGTGCCAGTAGCAGCGGGAGTTCAGATACGCAGTATTTT. The full variable domain, in which reference TRBV28 and TRBJ2-3 provide the parts outside the CDR3, is DVKVTQSSRYLVKRTGEKVFLECVQDMDHENMFWYRQDPGLGLRLIYFSYDVKMKEKGDIPEGYSVSREKKERFSLILESASTNQTSMYLCASSSGSSDTQYFGPGTRLTVL.

The CDR3 spells CASGLQGGNTEAFF. In DNA, the CDR3 is TGTGCTAGTGGTTTGCAGGGTGGGAACACTGAAGCTTTCTTT. This chain uses TRBV12-5 with TRBJ1-1; D might be TRBD1 (5 bases). V lost 2 bases and J 1 base, leaving 8 bases between the germline ends. The length of the CDR3 is 14 residues. The V gene's germline CDR1 is LGHNT and CDR2 FRNRAP.

This chain uses TRBV6-5 with TRBJ2-6, with D uncertain. V lost 6 bases, J lost 4 bases, and 10 bases lay in between. This CDR3 comprises 14 residues. The V gene's germline CDR1 is MNHEY and CDR2 SVGAGI. CDR3 residues: CASSSSRGANVLTF. The CDR3 DNA follows: TGTGCCAGCAGCTCCTCTCGGGGGGCCAACGTCCTGACTTTC.

The V and J genes are TRBV5-1 and TRBJ2-6; 7 nucleotides match TRBD2. CDR1 is SGHRS, CDR2 YFSETQ, per germline. Trimming at V came to 2 bases and at J to 0 bases, leaving 8 bases not matched to a gene. The CDR3 extends over 18 amino acids. CDR3 DNA sequence: TGCGCCAGCAGCTTAGCGGGGACGGCGAGCTCTGGGGCCAACGTCCTGACTTTC. This sequence encodes CASSLAGTASSGANVLTF.